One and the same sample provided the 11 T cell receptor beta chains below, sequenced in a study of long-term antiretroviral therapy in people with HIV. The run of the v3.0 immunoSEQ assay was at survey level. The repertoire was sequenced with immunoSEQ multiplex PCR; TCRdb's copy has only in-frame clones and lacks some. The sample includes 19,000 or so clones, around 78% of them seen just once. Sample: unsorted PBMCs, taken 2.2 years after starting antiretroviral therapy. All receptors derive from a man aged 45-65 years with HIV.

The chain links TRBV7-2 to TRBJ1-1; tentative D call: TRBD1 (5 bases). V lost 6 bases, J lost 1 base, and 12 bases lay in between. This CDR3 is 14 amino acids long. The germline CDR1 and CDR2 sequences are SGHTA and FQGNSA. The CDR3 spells CASRTRGQNTEAFF. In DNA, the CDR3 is TGTGCCAGCAGGACAAGGGGTCAGAACACTGAAGCTTTCTTT.

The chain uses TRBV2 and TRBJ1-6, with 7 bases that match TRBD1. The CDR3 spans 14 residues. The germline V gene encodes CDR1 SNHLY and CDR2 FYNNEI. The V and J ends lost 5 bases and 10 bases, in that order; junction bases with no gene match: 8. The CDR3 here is CASSLPGGGSPLHF. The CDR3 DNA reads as TGTGCCAGCAGTCTTCCGGGAGGGGGCTCACCCCTCCACTTT.

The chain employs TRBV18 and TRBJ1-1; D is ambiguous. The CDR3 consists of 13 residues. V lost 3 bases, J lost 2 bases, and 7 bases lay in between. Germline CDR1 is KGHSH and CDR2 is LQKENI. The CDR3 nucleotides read TGTGCCAGCTCACCTCAGAGTAACACTGAAGCTTTCTTT. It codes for CASSPQSNTEAFF.

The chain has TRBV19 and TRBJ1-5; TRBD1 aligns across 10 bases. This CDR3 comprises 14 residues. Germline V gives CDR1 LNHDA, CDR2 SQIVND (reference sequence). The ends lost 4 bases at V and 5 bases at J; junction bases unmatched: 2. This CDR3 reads CASSRGQGDQPQHF. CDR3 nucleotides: TGTGCCAGTAGTAGAGGACAGGGGGATCAGCCCCAGCATTTT. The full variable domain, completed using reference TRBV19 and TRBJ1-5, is DGGITQSPKYLFRKEGQNVTLSCEQNLNHDAMYWYRQDPGQGLRLIYYSQIVNDFQKGDIAEGYSVSREKKESFPLTVTSAQKNPTAFYLCASSRGQGDQPQHFGDGTRLSIL.

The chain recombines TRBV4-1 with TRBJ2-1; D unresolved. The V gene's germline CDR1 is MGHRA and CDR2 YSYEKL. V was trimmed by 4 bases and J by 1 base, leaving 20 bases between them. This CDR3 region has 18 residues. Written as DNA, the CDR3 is TGCGCCAGCAGCCCGGCGAGACCAGGAAGGTTTTCCTACAATGAGCAGTTCTTC. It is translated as CASSPARPGRFSYNEQFF.

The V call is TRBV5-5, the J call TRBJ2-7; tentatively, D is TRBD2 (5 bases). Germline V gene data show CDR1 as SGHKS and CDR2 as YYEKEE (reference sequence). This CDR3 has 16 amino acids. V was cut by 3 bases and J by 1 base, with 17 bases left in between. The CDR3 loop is CASSSVYRGLSYEQYF. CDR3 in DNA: TGTGCCAGCAGCTCGGTCTATCGGGGTCTTTCCTACGAGCAGTACTTC.

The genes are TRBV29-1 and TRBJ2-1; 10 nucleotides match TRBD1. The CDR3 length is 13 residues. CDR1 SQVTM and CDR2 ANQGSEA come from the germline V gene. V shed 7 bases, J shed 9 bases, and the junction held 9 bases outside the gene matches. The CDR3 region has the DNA TGCAGCGCCCGGGACAGGGGAACCGGTGAGCAGTTCTTC. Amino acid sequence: CSARDRGTGEQFF.

The CDR3 bases are TGCGCCAGCAGCCTATGGGGAGGGAGTGGAGAGCAGTTCTTC. This gives the protein CASSLWGGSGEQFF. The chain employs TRBV5-1 and TRBJ2-1, with 7 bases fitting TRBD2. This CDR3 has 14 amino acids. Germline CDR1 reads SGHRS; CDR2 reads YFSETQ. Trimming at V came to 4 bases and at J to 10 bases, leaving 11 bases not matched to a gene.

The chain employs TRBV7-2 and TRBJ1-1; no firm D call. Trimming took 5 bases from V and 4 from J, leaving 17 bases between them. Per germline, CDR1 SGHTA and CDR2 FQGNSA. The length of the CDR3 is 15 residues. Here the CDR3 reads CASSLDTARSTEAFF. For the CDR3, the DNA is TGTGCCAGCAGCCTAGACACCGCCCGGAGCACTGAAGCTTTCTTT.

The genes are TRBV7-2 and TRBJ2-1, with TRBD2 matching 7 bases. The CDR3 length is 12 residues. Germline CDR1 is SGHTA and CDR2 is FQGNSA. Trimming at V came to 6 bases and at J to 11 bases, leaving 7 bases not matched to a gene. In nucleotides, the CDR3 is TGTGCCAGCAGTCGTACTAGCGAACAGCAGTTCTTC. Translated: CASSRTSEQQFF. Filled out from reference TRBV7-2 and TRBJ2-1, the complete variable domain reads GAGVSQSPSNKVTEKGKDVELRCDPISGHTALYWYRQSLGQGLEFLIYFQGNSAPDKSGLPSDRFSAERTGGSVSTLTIQRTQQEDSAVYLCASSRTSEQQFFGPGTRLTVL.

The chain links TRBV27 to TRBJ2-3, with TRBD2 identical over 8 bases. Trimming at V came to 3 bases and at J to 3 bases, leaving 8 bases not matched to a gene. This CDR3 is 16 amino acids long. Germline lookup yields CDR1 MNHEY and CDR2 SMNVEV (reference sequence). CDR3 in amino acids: CASSFLTGGPTDTQYF. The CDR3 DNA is TGTGCCAGCAGTTTCCTCACGGGAGGGCCGACAGATACGCAGTATTTT.